The present T cell receptor (beta chain) was sequenced within a study of T cell clusters in autoimmune cytopenias. Study observations and caveats: Primary autoimmune cytopenia patients appeared to lack physiological T cell clusters present in healthy donors.

The CDR3 contains 13 residues. Germline CDR1 LNHDA, CDR2 SQIVND (reference sequence). Each sample's input was 250 ng genomic DNA, some 34,000 genome equivalents. One tube held mixed TRB-A and TRB-B primer pools for touch-down PCR. TCRdb reprocessed the multiplex PCR reads and stores each CDR3 protein as one record, lacking DNA. The sample shows roughly 1,100 distinct CDR3 sequences, and more than 50% sits with its ten largest clones. This clonotype is classed as medium-sized by frequency. Its antigen is as yet unknown. This sequence was found in a human donor with an autoimmune cytopenia or autoimmune hepatitis (not recorded which). The V gene is TRBV19, the J gene TRBJ1-1. What was sequenced was peripheral blood. CDR3 loop: CASGMTPNTEAFF.